The clone carrying this T cell receptor beta chain came up once. The antigen is undetermined. This record belongs to a study of OX40 agonist ivuxolimab in advanced cancers. In the study overall: Patients receiving dose escalation had hepatocellular carcinoma, melanoma, renal cell or head and neck cancer. General observations from the study: Within 6 weeks, CD4+ and CD8+ blood T cells expanded clonally at 0.1 to 3.0 mg/kg. Expanded clones tended on average to be more numerous among CD8+ T cells than CD4+.

Assay: immunoSEQ multiplex PCR; the TCRdb copy retains only in-frame clones and omits some. This table holds about 80,000 clones, about 92% found once. There are 15 residues in the CDR3. Germline V gene sequence: CDR1 SGHTA, CDR2 FQGNSA. The J segment lost 6 bases and the V segment lost 4 bases, leaving 5 bases of the junction unmatched. The source is an adult with an advanced solid tumor such as melanoma, head and neck, liver or kidney cancer. The sample in question was CD4+ or CD8+ T cells sorted from blood, obtained in a trial of the OX40 agonist ivuxolimab. The chain couples TRBV7-2 to TRBJ2-7; 14 nucleotides line up with TRBD2. The CDR3 here is CASSSGTSGGAEQYF. As DNA, the CDR3 is TGTGCCAGCAGCTCCGGGACTAGCGGGGGAGCCGAGCAGTACTTC.